Shown below are 20 T cell receptor beta chains from a single sample sequenced in a study of cytomegalovirus exposure and HLA in healthy donors. The PCR used 60 Vbeta and 13 Jbeta primers. Generated by immunoSEQ multiplex PCR, the TCRdb table keeps only in-frame clones and is missing some. The repertoire holds roughly 69,000 clones, with about 70% as singletons. Sequenced: PBMCs. The origin of the receptors is a man younger than 35 in good health and CMV-seronegative.

For the CDR3, the DNA is TGTGCCAGCAGTTTATGGGGGGACAGGGGGACCGGCTACACCTTC. The encoded protein is CASSLWGDRGTGYTF. The rearrangement joins TRBV28 to TRBJ1-2; TRBD1 matches at 11 bases. V lost 0 bases, J lost 8 bases, and 5 bases stayed unmatched. CDR1 is MDHEN and CDR2 is SYDVKM in the germline V gene. This CDR3 has 15 amino acids.

The gene calls are TRBV2 and TRBJ2-5, with D tentatively TRBD1 (5 bases). Deletions cut 6 bases from V and 13 bases from J, with 21 bases between. The CDR3 contains 13 residues. Germline assignment: CDR1 SNHLY and CDR2 FYNNEI. CDR3 loop: CASRAGIIGLMYF. In DNA, the CDR3 is TGTGCCAGCAGAGCAGGGATTATAGGCCTCATGTACTTC. Full variable domain (missing parts from reference TRBV2 and TRBJ2-5): EPEVTQTPSHQVTQMGQEVILRCVPISNHLYFYWYRQILGQKVEFLVSFYNNEISEKSEIFDDQFSVERPDGSNFTLKIRSTKLEDSAMYFCASRAGIIGLMYFGPGTRLLVL.

In its sample, this clone is medium-sized. V is TRBV7-8 and J is TRBJ2-1; tentatively, D is TRBD1 (5 bases). This CDR3 comprises 13 residues. V dropped 11 bases and J dropped 6 bases, with 17 bases sitting between them. CDR1 and CDR2 from the germline V gene are SGHVS and FQNEAQ. CDR3: CAGGAGYSNEQFF. DNA of the CDR3: TGTGCCGGCGGCGCAGGGTATTCCAATGAGCAGTTCTTC.

The CDR3 nucleotides read TGTGCCAGCAGTTTATTTTCAGGGGGTGAGGGGGACTATGGCTACACCTTC. Encoded protein: CASSLFSGGEGDYGYTF. The rearrangement joins TRBV27 to TRBJ1-2; the match to TRBD1 covers 7 bases. The V and J ends lost 1 base and 3 bases, in that order; junction bases with no gene match: 11. Germline V CDR1 and CDR2: MNHEY, SMNVEV (reference sequence). This CDR3 spans 17 amino acids.

A single count supports this clone. The V call is TRBV18, the J call TRBJ2-2, with 11 bases lining up with TRBD1. Losses at the gene ends were 6 bases for V and 6 bases for J; bases not matched to a gene: 9. The CDR3 extends over 16 amino acids. Germline assignment: CDR1 KGHSH and CDR2 LQKENI. CDR3 DNA: TGTGCCAGCTCCCCCCGAGGACAGGGGGCGCCCGGGGAGCTGTTTTTT. Translated: CASSPRGQGAPGELFF.

The V gene is TRBV6-6, the J gene TRBJ1-5; 10 bases map to TRBD1. Germline V CDR1 and CDR2: MNHNY, SVGAGI (reference sequence). The V gene end was trimmed by 5 bases and the J gene end by 7 bases; junction bases not matched to a gene: 11. This CDR3 is built from 16 residues. CDR3 nucleotide sequence: TGTGCCAGCAGTCCTATCCGGGACAGGGGCAGCCAGCCCCAGCATTTT. It specifies CASSPIRDRGSQPQHF.

The chain employs TRBV28 and TRBJ2-7, with 7 bases that match TRBD1. CDR1 is MDHEN and CDR2 is SYDVKM in the germline V gene. V shed 3 bases, J shed 0 bases, and the junction held 5 bases outside the gene matches. CDR3 length: 15 amino acids. DNA of the CDR3: TGTGCCAGCAGTTTTCGGCGACAGGGCTCCTACGAGCAGTACTTC. This translates into CASSFRRQGSYEQYF.

J is TRBJ2-3 and V is TRBV28; TRBD2 matches 9 bases. CDR1 MDHEN and CDR2 SYDVKM come from the germline V gene. CDR3 length: 15 residues. The J segment lost 4 bases and the V segment lost 11 bases, leaving 13 bases of the junction unmatched. DNA of the CDR3: TGTGCCCTGGGTAGCGGGGGCCCCGCCGCAGATACGCAGTATTTT. It translates to CALGSGGPAADTQYF. Complete variable domain (other parts from reference TRBV28 and TRBJ2-3): DVKVTQSSRYLVKRTGEKVFLECVQDMDHENMFWYRQDPGLGLRLIYFSYDVKMKEKGDIPEGYSVSREKKERFSLILESASTNQTSMYLCALGSGGPAADTQYFGPGTRLTVL.

This clone was seen once. The CDR3 is CASSVGGNYGYTF. Written as DNA, the CDR3 is TGTGCCAGCAGTGTCGGGGGTAACTATGGCTACACCTTC. The V and J genes are TRBV6-1 and TRBJ1-2, with TRBD1 as a possible D gene (5 bases). V was pared by 4 bases and J by 1 base, with 7 bases between. The germline gives CDR1 MNHNS, CDR2 SASEGT. The CDR3 covers 13 residues.

The chain carries TRBV7-2 and TRBJ2-7; the D gene is possibly TRBD1 (6 bases). V lost 4 bases to trimming and J lost 4 bases, with 14 bases between them. Germline lookup yields CDR1 SGHTA and CDR2 FQGNSA. This CDR3 is built from 14 residues. The CDR3 nucleotides are TGTGCCAGCAGCTCCCGGGTGGGGGCTTACGAGCAGTACTTC. It translates to CASSSRVGAYEQYF.

J is TRBJ1-6 and V is TRBV27; D perhaps matches TRBD1 (5 bases). V lost 3 bases, J lost 6 bases, and 12 bases lay in between. The CDR3 is 15 amino acids. The germline CDR1 and CDR2 sequences are MNHEY and SMNVEV (reference sequence). The CDR3 sequence: CASSLDPGVNSPLHF. The DNA of the CDR3 is TGTGCCAGCAGTTTGGACCCGGGGGTTAATTCACCCCTCCACTTT.

This clone has a handful of counts. The chain links TRBV6-1 to TRBJ1-3; D is undetermined. The V gene's germline CDR1 is MNHNS and CDR2 SASEGT. The V end was cut by 1 base, the J end by 0 bases, with 10 bases between. The CDR3 contains 16 residues. The CDR3 sequence: CASSEGRPVSGNTIYF. As DNA, the CDR3 is TGTGCCAGCAGTGAAGGGAGACCGGTCTCTGGAAACACCATATATTTT.

The DNA of the CDR3 is TGTGCCAGCAGTGCTGACAGGGGGCTAGACTATGGCTACACCTTC. Translated, it gives CASSADRGLDYGYTF. V is TRBV6-1 and J is TRBJ1-2; 10 nucleotides agree with TRBD1. This CDR3 contains 15 residues. J gave up 3 bases and V 4 bases, and 5 bases lay outside the gene matches. The germline CDR1 and CDR2 sequences are MNHNS and SASEGT.

The CDR3 loop is CASSTTGVDIQYF. The CDR3, as DNA: TGTGCCAGCAGCACCACAGGGGTTGACATTCAGTACTTC. The chain links TRBV6-5 to TRBJ2-4; 7 bases agree with TRBD1. Trimming removed 6 bases from V and 8 bases from J; junction bases left unmatched: 7. Germline V gene data show CDR1 as MNHEY and CDR2 as SVGAGI. The CDR3 is made up of 13 amino acids.

This clone was observed a few times. The J gene is TRBJ1-2, the V gene TRBV18; perhaps TRBD1 as D (6 bases). Germline CDR1 KGHSH, CDR2 LQKENI. Trimming pared 5 bases from V and 4 bases from J, leaving 14 bases between. This CDR3 is built from 14 residues. Written as DNA, the CDR3 is TGTGCCAGCTCAACACGACAGGCAGCCTATGGCTACACCTTC. Amino acid sequence: CASSTRQAAYGYTF. Variable domain in full (rest from reference TRBV18 and TRBJ1-2): NAGVMQNPRHLVRRRGQEARLRCSPMKGHSHVYWYRQLPEEGLKFMVYLQKENIIDESGMPKERFSAEFPKEGPSILRIQQVVRGDSAAYFCASSTRQAAYGYTFGSGTRLTVV.

This clone was picked up a small number of times. The chain is built from TRBV4-2 and TRBJ2-1; 7 nucleotides align to TRBD1. Germline V gives CDR1 LGHNA, CDR2 YNFKEQ. The trim removed 0 bases at V and 8 bases at J, leaving 10 bases unmatched. This CDR3 comprises 16 residues. The CDR3 region has the DNA TGTGCCAGCAGCCAAGAACTGGGACAGCCGAAGGATGAGCAGTTCTTC. It translates to CASSQELGQPKDEQFF.

The chain links TRBV11-2 to TRBJ1-4; D is unresolved. From germline, CDR1 is SGHAT and CDR2 FQNNGV. V dropped 4 bases and J dropped 10 bases, with 10 bases sitting between them. This CDR3 contains 12 residues. The CDR3 is CASSSTWRKLFF. CDR3 in DNA: TGTGCCAGCAGCTCGACTTGGAGAAAACTGTTTTTT.

A few counts support this clone. The chain employs TRBV29-1 and TRBJ1-2, with 7 nucleotides matching TRBD1. Germline CDR1 reads SQVTM; CDR2 reads ANQGSEA. J gave up 4 bases and V 6 bases, and 5 bases lay outside the gene matches. The CDR3 runs 12 residues. CDR3 sequence reads: CSVLRDSYGYTF. Here the CDR3 DNA reads TGCAGCGTCCTTCGGGACAGCTATGGCTACACCTTC.

The chain has TRBV18 and TRBJ2-2, with TRBD2 as a possible D gene (5 bases). CDR1 and CDR2 (germline): KGHSH, LQKENI. V lost 5 bases, J lost 0 bases, and 10 bases lay in between. The CDR3 sequence is 15 residues long. CDR3 DNA: TGTGCCAGCTCAACGACGGGGACGAACACCGGGGAGCTGTTTTTT. Translating it yields CASSTTGTNTGELFF.

This rearrangement joins TRBV7-2 to TRBJ2-5; tentatively, D is TRBD2 (7 bases). Trimming cost V 2 bases and J 5 bases, with 15 bases left between them. Germline CDR1 SGHTA, CDR2 FQGNSA. This CDR3 contains 15 residues. CDR3 sequence: CASSLRGGAGETQYF. CDR3 coding DNA: TGTGCCAGCAGCTTACGAGGGGGGGCCGGGGAGACCCAGTACTTC.